Included here is one T cell receptor beta chain sequence, with context. Its target antigen remains unknown. The input lacks base qualities; no much larger clone sits a single base away. This entry belongs to a study of PD-1 blockade in classical Hodgkin lymphoma (TCRdb year 2020). With regard to the full study: Nivolumab dosing was 3 mg/kg intravenously every 2 weeks, continuing until either disease progression or unacceptable toxicity. The study used CyTOF and TCR beta sequencing to define a peripheral blood immune signature of response to PD-1 blockade in classical Hodgkin lymphoma. Overall results and qualifications from the work: Trial patients achieving complete response had baseline diversity similar to newly diagnosed patients, whereas partial responders and progressors had significantly lower diversity. Only a single clinical trial cohort was studied, and what caused the repertoire differences, possibly disease activity or prior therapy, remained undefined. By C4D1, a significant rise was seen in CD4+ TCR diversity but not in CD8+ TCR diversity (p=0.0027 vs p=0.16), and the rise was most apparent among complete responders (p=0.02). Lower diversity was seen in patients whose nivolumab began less than 1 year after ASCT, and these patients were left out of later analyses so that immune reconstitution would not confound the results. Baseline TCR diversity was reported to be lower in newly diagnosed patients than in healthy donors and to be lower still in relapsed/refractory patients.

Reading the germline V gene (reference sequence) gives CDR1 SEHNR and CDR2 FQNEAQ. V was cut back by 5 bases and J by 2 bases, leaving a gap of 19 bases between them. The CDR3 spans 17 residues, from the cysteine through the phenylalanine. The entry retains the CDR3 DNA only, 51 bases that are in frame from base 1. Reading the label with the study, this specimen's time point is: cycle 2 day 1 (C2D1) of nivolumab. Every trial patient had relapsed following autologous stem cell transplantation, and prior brentuximab vedotin exposure was what differed among cohorts A, B and C. A total of about 51 patients with relapsed/refractory classical Hodgkin lymphoma made up the trial cohort, and each patient's best overall response was complete response, partial response or progressive disease. In the multi-cohort phase II CheckMate 205 trial, trial patients received single-agent nivolumab. Best overall response was determined by an independent review committee according to the 2007 International Working Group response criteria. PBMCs from the trial were collected at three points: immediately before nivolumab initiation (C1D1), and during therapy at cycle 2 day 1 and cycle 4 day 1. Peripheral blood was collected in 8 mL Vacutainer Cell Preparation Tubes, from which PBMCs were isolated by centrifugation and then cryopreserved.

The Qiagen DNeasy kit was used to extract genomic DNA from unsorted PBMCs and from the negatively selected CD4+ and CD8+ fractions. TCR beta CDR3 regions were subjected to amplification by immunoSEQ multiplex PCR with primers that anneal to V and J segments. A synthetic immune receptor repertoire was used to minimize amplification bias, and any residual bias was removed computationally once sequencing was done. As for the authors' bioinformatics: Repertoire diversity was quantified as the Shannon entropy index using custom Python scripts. Unsorted, CD4+ and CD8+ repertoires were analyzed separately, except for combined analyses in which CD4+ and CD8+ sequences were merged in silico. Clonal expansion was defined as a frequency increase of at least 2-fold after treatment compared with C1D1, and clones undetected at baseline were assigned a pseudocount of 0.5. Clones with 0 or 1 copy at C1D1 were classified as singleton clones, and clones with 2 or more copies were classified as non-singleton clones. Clones expanded in unsorted samples were assigned a CD4+, CD8+ or unknown annotation through matching of protein sequences in sorted samples from the same patient. Wilcoxon tests on paired samples were used to test diversity changes from C1D1 to C4D1. TCRdb took over this immuneACCESS table, retaining in-frame rearrangements with V and J assigned. Such tables are incomplete; in checked studies, under half of the missing clones stem from an unresolved V gene, and the remainder is unexplained. V, J and clone size derive from that table, while D and trimming were established from the DNA sequence. The sample table holds about 45,000 clones, of which approximately 79% were seen once. The ten largest clones take up 2.5% to 3% of the sample.

The sequence was collected from a human donor with classical Hodgkin lymphoma. The source material was peripheral blood mononuclear cells (PBMCs), sampled before the second cycle of nivolumab. The chain couples TRBV7-9 to TRBJ1-3, with no confident D gene call. The DNA reads TGTGCCAGCAGCCGGAGGGTGGCAGCAGATGCTGGAAACACCATATATTTT. The resulting protein is CASSRRVAADAGNTIYF.